This T cell receptor beta chain came from a study of prognosis after radiotherapy for stage I lung cancer. TCR beta CDR3 was amplified from genomic DNA by two-round multiplex PCR. Initially, in first-round PCR, primers specific to each TRBV and TRBJ gene were used. TCRdb re-called the multiplex PCR reads with MiXCR, one entry per CDR3 protein. The table includes just over 30,000 distinct CDR3 sequences, approximately 30% detected once. Node negativity on CT and PET/CT was present in all patients, alongside an absence of prior chemotherapy, radiotherapy or other malignancies. This clonotype was observed at least ten times. The CDR3 runs 15 residues. The V end was cut by 2 bases, the J end by 1 base, with 11 bases between.

The source of this sequence is a donor at least 50 years old with non-small cell lung cancer. The source material was PBMCs, sampled before or after stereotactic body radiation therapy (not recorded which). The rearrangement joins TRBV12-3 or TRBV12-4 to TRBJ1-1, with D possibly matching TRBD1 (6 bases). The CDR3 reads CASSLSGGGNTEAFF. The CDR3 DNA reads TGTGCCAGCAGTTTATCTGGGGGCGGGAACACTGAAGCTTTCTTT.